This T cell receptor (beta chain) was sequenced for a study of T cell changes during pregnancy in multiple sclerosis. Profiling relied on immunoSEQ multiplex PCR, and the TCRdb table lists in-frame clones only, not all of them. The table shows 35,000 to 50,000 clones, with 91% occurring only once. Germline CDR1 reads LNHNV; CDR2 reads YYDKDF (reference sequence). V lost 3 bases and J 0 bases, leaving 11 bases between the germline ends. This CDR3 has 16 residues. The sample here was CD4+ T cells from peripheral blood mononuclear cells, taken after pregnancy. The clonotype was recovered from a female donor in good health, enrolled as a control in a pregnancy study. The gene calls are TRBV15 and TRBJ1-4; a weak D match, TRBD1 (6 bases). The CDR3: CATSRRQATTNEKLFF. DNA for the CDR3: TGTGCCACCAGCAGGAGACAGGCGACAACTAATGAAAAACTGTTTTTT.